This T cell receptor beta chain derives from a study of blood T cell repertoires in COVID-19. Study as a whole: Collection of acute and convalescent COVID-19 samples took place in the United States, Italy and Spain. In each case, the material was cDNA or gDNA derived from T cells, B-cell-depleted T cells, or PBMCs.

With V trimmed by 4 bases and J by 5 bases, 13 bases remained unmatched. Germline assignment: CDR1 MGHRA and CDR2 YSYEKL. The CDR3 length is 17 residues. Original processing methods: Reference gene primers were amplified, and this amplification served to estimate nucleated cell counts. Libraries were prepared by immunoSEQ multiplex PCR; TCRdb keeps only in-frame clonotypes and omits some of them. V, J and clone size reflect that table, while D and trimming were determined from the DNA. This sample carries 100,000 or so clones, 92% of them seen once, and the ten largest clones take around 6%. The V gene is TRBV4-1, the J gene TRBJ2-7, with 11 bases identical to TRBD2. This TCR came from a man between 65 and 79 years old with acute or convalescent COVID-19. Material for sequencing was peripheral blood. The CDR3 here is CASSPALASGGSDEQYF. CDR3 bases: TGCGCCAGCAGCCCAGCACTGGCTAGCGGGGGGTCTGACGAGCAGTACTTC.